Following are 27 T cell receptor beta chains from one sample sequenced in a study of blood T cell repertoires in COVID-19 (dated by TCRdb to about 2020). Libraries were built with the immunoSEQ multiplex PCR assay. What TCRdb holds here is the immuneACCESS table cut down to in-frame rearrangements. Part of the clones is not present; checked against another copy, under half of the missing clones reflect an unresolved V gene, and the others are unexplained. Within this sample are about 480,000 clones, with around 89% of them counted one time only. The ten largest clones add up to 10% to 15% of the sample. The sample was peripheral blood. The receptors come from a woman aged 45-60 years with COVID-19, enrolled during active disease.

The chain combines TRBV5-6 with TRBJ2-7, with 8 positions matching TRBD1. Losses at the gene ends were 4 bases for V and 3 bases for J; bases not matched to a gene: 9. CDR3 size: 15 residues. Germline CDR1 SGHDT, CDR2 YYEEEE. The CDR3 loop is CASSDTGQGGYEQYF. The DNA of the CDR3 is TGTGCCAGCAGCGATACTGGACAGGGAGGCTACGAGCAGTACTTC.

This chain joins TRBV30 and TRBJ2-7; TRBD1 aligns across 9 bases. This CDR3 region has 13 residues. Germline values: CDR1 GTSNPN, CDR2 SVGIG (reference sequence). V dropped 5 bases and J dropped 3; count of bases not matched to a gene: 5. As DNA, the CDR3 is TGTGCCTGGGGGACAGGGATCTTCTACGAGCAGTACTTC. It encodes CAWGTGIFYEQYF.

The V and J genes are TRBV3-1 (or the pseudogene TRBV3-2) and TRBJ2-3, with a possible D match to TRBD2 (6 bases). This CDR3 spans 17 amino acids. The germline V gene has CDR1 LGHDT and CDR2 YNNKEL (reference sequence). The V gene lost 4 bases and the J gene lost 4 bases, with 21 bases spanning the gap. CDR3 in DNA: TGTGCCAGCAGCCTACCGGGACTCCCACCCCGTGCAGATACGCAGTATTTT. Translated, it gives CASSLPGLPPRADTQYF.

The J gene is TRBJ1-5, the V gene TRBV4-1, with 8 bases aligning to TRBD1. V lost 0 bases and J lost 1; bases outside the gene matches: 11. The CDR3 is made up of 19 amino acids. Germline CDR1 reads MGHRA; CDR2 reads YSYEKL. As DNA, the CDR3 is TGCGCCAGCAGCCAAGATGAGGGGATCGGACAGGGAAGCAATCAGCCCCAGCATTTT. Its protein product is CASSQDEGIGQGSNQPQHF.

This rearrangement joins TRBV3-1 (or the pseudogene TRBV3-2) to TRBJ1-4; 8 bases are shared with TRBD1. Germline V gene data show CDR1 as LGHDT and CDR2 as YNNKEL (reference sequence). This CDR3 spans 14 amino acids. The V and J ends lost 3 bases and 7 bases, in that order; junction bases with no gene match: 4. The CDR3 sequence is CASSQQGASEKLFF. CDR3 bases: TGTGCCAGCAGCCAGCAGGGGGCTAGTGAAAAACTGTTTTTT.

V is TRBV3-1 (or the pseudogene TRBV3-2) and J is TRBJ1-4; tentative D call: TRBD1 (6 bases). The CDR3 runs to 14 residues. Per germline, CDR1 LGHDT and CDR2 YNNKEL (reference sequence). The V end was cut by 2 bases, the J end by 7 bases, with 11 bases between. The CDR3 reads CASSQPRGSEKLFF. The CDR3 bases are TGTGCCAGCAGCCAACCTAGGGGGAGTGAAAAACTGTTTTTT.

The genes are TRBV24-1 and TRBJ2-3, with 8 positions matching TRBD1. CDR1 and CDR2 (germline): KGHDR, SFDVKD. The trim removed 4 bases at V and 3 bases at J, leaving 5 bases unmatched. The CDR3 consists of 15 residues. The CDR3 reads CATSDLGQGTDTQYF. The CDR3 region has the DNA TGTGCCACCAGTGACCTTGGACAGGGAACAGATACGCAGTATTTT.

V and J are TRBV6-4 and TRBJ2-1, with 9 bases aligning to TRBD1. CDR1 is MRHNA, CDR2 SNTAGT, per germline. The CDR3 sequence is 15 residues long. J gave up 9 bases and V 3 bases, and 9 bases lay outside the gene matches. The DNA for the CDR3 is TGTGCCAGCAGTGAAGGGACAGGGTCTTGGGGTGAGCAGTTCTTC. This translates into CASSEGTGSWGEQFF.

CDR3 sequence reads: CASSSRPSQALAKNIQYF. The CDR3, as DNA: TGTGCCAGCAGTTCAAGGCCGAGCCAGGCTTTAGCCAAAAACATTCAGTACTTC. V gene TRBV28 combines with J gene TRBJ2-4; no firm D call. V was shortened by 4 bases and J by 0 bases, with 19 bases between the two germline ends. CDR3 size: 18 residues. Germline V gene lookup returns CDR1 MDHEN and CDR2 SYDVKM. The entire variable domain, with the rest obtained from reference TRBV28 and TRBJ2-4, is as follows: DVKVTQSSRYLVKRTGEKVFLECVQDMDHENMFWYRQDPGLGLRLIYFSYDVKMKEKGDIPEGYSVSREKKERFSLILESASTNQTSMYLCASSSRPSQALAKNIQYFGAGTRLSVL.

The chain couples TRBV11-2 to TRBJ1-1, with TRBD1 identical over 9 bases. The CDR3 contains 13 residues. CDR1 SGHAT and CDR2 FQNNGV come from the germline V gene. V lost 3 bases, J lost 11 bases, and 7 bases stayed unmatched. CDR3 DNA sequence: TGTGCCAGCAGCTTCTCCGGGACAGGGAATGCTTTCTTT. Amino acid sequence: CASSFSGTGNAFF.

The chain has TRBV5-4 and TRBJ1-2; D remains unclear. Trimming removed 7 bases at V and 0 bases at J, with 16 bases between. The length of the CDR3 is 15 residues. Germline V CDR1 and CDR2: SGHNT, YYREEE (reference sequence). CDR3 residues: CASRPGGPSNYGYTF. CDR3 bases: TGTGCCAGCCGACCGGGAGGGCCCTCTAACTATGGCTACACCTTC.

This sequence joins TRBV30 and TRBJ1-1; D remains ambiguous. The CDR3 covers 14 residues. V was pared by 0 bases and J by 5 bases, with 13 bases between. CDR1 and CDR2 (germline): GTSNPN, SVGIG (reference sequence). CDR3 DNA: TGTGCCTGGAGTGTAGGGAGCCGAAGGACTGAAGCTTTCTTT. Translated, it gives CAWSVGSRRTEAFF.

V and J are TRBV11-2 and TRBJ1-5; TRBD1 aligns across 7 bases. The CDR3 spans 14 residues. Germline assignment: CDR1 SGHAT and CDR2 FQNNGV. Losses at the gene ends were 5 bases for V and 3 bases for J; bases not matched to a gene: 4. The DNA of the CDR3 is TGTGCCAGCAGCGCCAGGGGGTACAATCAGCCCCAGCATTTT. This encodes CASSARGYNQPQHF.

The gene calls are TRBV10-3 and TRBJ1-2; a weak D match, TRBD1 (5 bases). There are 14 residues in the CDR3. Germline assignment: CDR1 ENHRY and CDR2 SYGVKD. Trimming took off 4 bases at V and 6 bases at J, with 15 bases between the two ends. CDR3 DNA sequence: TGTGCCATCAGTGGGGACTTATCCATTGATGGCTACACCTTC. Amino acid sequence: CAISGDLSIDGYTF.

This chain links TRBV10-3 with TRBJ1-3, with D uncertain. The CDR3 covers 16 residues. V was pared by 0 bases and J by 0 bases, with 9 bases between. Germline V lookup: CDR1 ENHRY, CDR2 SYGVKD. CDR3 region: CAISESSRLSGNTIYF. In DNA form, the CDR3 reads TGTGCCATCAGTGAGTCTAGCCGGCTCTCTGGAAACACCATATATTTT.

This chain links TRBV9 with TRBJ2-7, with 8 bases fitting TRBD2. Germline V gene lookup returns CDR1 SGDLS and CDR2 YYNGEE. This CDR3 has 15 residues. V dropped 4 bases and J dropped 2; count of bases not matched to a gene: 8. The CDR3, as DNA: TGTGCCAGCAGCCCCGGAGCGGGGGCCACCTACGAGCAGTACTTC. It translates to CASSPGAGATYEQYF.

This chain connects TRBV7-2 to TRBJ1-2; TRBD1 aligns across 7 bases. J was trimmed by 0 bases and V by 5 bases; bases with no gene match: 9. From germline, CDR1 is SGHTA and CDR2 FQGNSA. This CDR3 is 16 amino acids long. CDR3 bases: TGTGCCAGCAGCCCGAGGACAGGTCGAACTAACTATGGCTACACCTTC. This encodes CASSPRTGRTNYGYTF.

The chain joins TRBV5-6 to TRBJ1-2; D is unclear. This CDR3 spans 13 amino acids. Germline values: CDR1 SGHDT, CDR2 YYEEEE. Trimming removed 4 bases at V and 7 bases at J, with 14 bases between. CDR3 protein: CASSPNRAGGYTF. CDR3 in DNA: TGTGCCAGCAGCCCCAATCGGGCGGGTGGCTACACCTTC.

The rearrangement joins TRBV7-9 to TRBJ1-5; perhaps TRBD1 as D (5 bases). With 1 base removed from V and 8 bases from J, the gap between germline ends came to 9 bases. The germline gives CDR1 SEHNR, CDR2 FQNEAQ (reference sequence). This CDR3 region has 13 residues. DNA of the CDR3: TGTGCCAGCAGCTTAGGTGCCAGGGAGCCCCAGCATTTT. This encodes CASSLGAREPQHF.

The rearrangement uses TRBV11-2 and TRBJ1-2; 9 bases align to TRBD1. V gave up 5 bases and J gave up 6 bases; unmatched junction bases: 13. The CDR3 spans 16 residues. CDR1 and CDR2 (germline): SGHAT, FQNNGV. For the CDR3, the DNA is TGTGCCAGCAGCCGGGGGACAGGGCATGACCTCAATGGCTACACCTTC. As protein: CASSRGTGHDLNGYTF.

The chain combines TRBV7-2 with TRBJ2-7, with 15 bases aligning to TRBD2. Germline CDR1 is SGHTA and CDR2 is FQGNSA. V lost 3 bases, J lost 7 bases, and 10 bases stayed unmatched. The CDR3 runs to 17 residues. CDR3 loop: CASSFLGTSGGPGEQYF. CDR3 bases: TGTGCCAGCAGCTTCCTCGGGACTAGCGGGGGGCCGGGTGAGCAGTACTTC. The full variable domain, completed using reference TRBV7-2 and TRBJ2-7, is GAGVSQSPSNKVTEKGKDVELRCDPISGHTALYWYRQSLGQGLEFLIYFQGNSAPDKSGLPSDRFSAERTGGSVSTLTIQRTQQEDSAVYLCASSFLGTSGGPGEQYFGPGTRLTVT.

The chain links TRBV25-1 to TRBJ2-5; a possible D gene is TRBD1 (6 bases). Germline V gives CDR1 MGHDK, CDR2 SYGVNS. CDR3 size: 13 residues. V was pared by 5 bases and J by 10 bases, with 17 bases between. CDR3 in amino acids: CASSTGFRQVQYF. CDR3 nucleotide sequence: TGTGCCAGCAGTACGGGCTTCCGACAGGTCCAGTACTTC.

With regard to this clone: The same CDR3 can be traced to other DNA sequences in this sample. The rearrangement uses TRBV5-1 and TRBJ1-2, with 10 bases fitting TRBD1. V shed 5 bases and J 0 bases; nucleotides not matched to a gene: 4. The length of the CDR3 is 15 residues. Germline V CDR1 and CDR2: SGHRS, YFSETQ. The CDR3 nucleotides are TGCGCCAGCAGTTTTGGACAGGGGGCTAACTATGGCTACACCTTC. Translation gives CASSFGQGANYGYTF.

The CDR3 DNA reads TGTGCCAGCAGGCCCAGGACAGGCGGCACTGAAGCTTTCTTT. The encoded protein is CASRPRTGGTEAFF. V is TRBV28 and J is TRBJ1-1; 7 bases match TRBD1. The V gene's germline CDR1 is MDHEN and CDR2 SYDVKM. The CDR3 has 14 residues. The J segment lost 4 bases and the V segment lost 6 bases, leaving 8 bases of the junction unmatched.

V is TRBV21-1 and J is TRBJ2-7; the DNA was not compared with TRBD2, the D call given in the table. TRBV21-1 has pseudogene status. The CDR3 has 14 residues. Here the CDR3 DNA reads TGTGCCAGCAGCAAAGATGACTGTGGAGCGGGGCAGTACTTC. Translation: CASSKDDCGAGQYF.

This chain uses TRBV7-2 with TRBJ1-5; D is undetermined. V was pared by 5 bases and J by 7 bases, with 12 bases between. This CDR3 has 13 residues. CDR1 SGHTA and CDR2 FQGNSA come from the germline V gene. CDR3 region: CASSAGPDQPQHF. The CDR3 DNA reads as TGTGCCAGCAGCGCGGGTCCGGACCAGCCCCAGCATTTT.

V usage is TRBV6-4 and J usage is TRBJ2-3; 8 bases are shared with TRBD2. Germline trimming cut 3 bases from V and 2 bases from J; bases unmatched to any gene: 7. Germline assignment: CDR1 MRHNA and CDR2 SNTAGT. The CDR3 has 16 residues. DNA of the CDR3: TGTGCCAGCAGTGAAATGGGCGGGGGGAACACAGATACGCAGTATTTT. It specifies CASSEMGGGNTDTQYF.